Detailed here is one T cell receptor (beta chain). Its antigen is not yet known. No base-level quality is on record; no much larger clone is a single base apart. This entry is derived from a study of shared clonotypes between healthy human individuals (dated by TCRdb to 2018 to 2020). Looking at the study overall: The cohort comprised a couple of women and a few men aged 18 to 49 years. The study deeply sequenced blood TCR repertoires of 5 or 6 healthy adults to estimate repertoire size and the extent of clonotype sharing between individuals. Libraries were prepared and TCR repertoires were sequenced by different laboratories using diverse techniques, in order to increase sequencing depth and limit assay-specific biases. For each donor, CD4 naive and CD4 memory were each given three plates, CD8 naive was given two plates, and CD8 memory was given one plate. Per donor, leukapheresis produced somewhere between about 0.9 and 9.5 billion PBMCs. General study outcomes and caveats: Even with the large sequencing depth, rarefaction of the sorted-subset datasets indicated that sequencing was incomplete. Sampling was limited to blood, and TCR repertoires in tissue likely differ from TCR repertoires in blood. Because the study included a small number of donors, the genetic and exposure-history diversity represented was limited. Pairwise subsampling indicated that sequencing depth was expected to affect the degree of clonotype sharing among donors. Compared with non-shared clonotypes, the clonotypes found in all four sorted-subset donors had higher generation probabilities. Across four donors, about 4.5% of naive CD4, around 3.5% of naive CD8, about 2.3% of memory CD4, and roughly 0.41% of memory CD8 clonotypes were shared. Naive subsets generally had larger estimated clonotype richness than memory subsets did.

TCR CDR3 regions were amplified from genomic DNA by multiplex PCR using the deep immunoSEQ assay. Genomic DNA extracted from each cell subset was distributed evenly over all wells of several immunoSEQ 96-well plates, and each plate served as one replicate. For sorted subsets, around 200 ng genomic DNA, equal to some 30,000 T cell genomes, was loaded into each replicate PCR. Purified libraries were measured with a Qubit 3.0 fluorometer, size-checked on a Bioanalyzer 2100, and measured again with the KAPA Library Quantification kit. Every immunoSEQ 96-well plate was sequenced on a separate single-read 150-cycle Illumina NextSeq 550 flow cell. For the original study's pipeline: Because the immunoSEQ output held only junctional sequences and lacked quality scores, the filtering could not match the filtering applied to full-length reads. To assign V/J genes and CDR3, sequences were annotated using PyIR, a Python wrapper for IgBLAST v1.9, with IMGT germline references. Reads with weak V/J assignments (E-value above 1e-6), missing CDR3, stop codons, out-of-frame junctions, or ambiguous translated residues were removed. V3J clonotypes were defined by identical inferred V gene, J gene, and CDR3 amino acid sequence. Percentage overlap between repertoires was calculated by dividing the number of shared unique clonotypes by the size of the smaller repertoire. Three approaches were used to assess repertoire richness: RTK rarefaction, the Chao1 estimator, and Recon v2.1 estimates of unobserved clonotypes. Generation probabilities were computed with OLGA for all TCRbeta clonotypes obtained by the gDNA method from several donors. Held by TCRdb, this immuneACCESS table contains in-frame sequences only and omits some clones. Under half of the omission traces to an unresolved V gene where checked; the cause of the rest is unknown. The D gene and trimming were derived from the DNA, and the V and J assignments and clone size from that table. Present in this sample are a few million clones, 90% to 95% of which were seen just once. The ten largest clones capture over 0.12% of the sample.

The germline V gene (reference sequence) provides CDR1 MNHEY and CDR2 SMNVEV. The CDR3 sequence holds 12 residues, the cysteine and phenylalanine included. Solely the CDR3 DNA is kept, with 36 bases framed from the first base. Between the V and J ends, shortened by 6 bases and 4 bases respectively, the junction contains 7 bases. The donors were healthy, HIV-negative adults with no recently reported acute infections or vaccinations. Every donor was a Caucasian adult residing in Nashville, Tennessee, USA. CD4+ T cells were enriched through magnetic negative selection, after which naive cells were positively selected on CD45RA and the remaining negative fraction served as the memory subset. Blood was obtained by leukapheresis, after which PBMCs were separated by Ficoll-Histopaque density gradient centrifugation and cryopreserved in liquid nitrogen vapor phase. Purity and quantity of every magnetically sorted T cell population were checked by analytical flow cytometry. From each sorted fraction, genomic DNA was isolated and quantified by UV absorbance on a Nanodrop 2000c.

The origin of this receptor is a man younger than 30 in good health. The V and J segments used are TRBV27 and TRBJ2-1; the D gene is possibly TRBD1, with 5 bases matching. Sequenced sample: naive CD4+ T cells sorted from blood. The cell subset or site label of this sample denotes: CD45RA+ positively selected. The DNA reads as follows: TGTGCCAGCAGCCGACAGTACAATGAGCAGTTCTTC. Translated, it gives CASSRQYNEQFF.